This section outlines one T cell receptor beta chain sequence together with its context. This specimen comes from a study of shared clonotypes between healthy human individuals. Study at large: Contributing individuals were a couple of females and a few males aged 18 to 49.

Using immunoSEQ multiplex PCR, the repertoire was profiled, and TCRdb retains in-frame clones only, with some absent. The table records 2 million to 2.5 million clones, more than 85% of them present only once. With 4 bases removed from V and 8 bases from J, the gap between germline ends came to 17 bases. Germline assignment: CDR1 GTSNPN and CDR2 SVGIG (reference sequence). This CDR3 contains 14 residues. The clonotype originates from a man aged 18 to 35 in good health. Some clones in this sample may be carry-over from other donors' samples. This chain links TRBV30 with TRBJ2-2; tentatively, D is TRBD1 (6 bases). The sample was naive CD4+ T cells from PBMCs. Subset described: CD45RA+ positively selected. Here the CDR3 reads CAWKMDSGRGELFF. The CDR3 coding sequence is TGTGCCTGGAAGATGGACAGCGGAAGGGGGGAGCTGTTTTTT.